This T cell receptor (beta chain) was profiled in a study of chemoradiotherapy in HPV16-positive cancers. Study summary: Candidate HPV-specific T-cell clones and common TCR motifs came from functional assays in a couple of HPV16-positive patients.

Repertoires were sampled repeatedly during chemoradiotherapy. The study's findings and limits: Candidate HPV-specific clones and E7-related TCR motifs grew in tumor during treatment. The functional HPV-specific definition rests on just a couple of HPV16-positive patients.

Assay used: immunoSEQ multiplex PCR; TCRdb lists only in-frame clones, some missing. The sample shows roughly 8,300 clones, roughly 85% of them seen only once. Comments on this clone: As yet, its antigen is unknown.

V dropped 4 bases and J dropped 4; count of bases not matched to a gene: 2. This CDR3 region has 13 residues. The germline gives CDR1 SGHDT, CDR2 YYEEEE. The source is a human donor with HPV-associated anogenital cancer. The sample in question was blood, obtained from a patient who underwent chemoradiotherapy. The V gene is TRBV5-6, the J gene TRBJ2-3; the match to TRBD2 covers 8 bases. The CDR3 reads CASSPGGPDTQYF. Here the CDR3 DNA reads TGTGCCAGCAGCCCGGGGGGGCCAGATACGCAGTATTTT.